The present T cell receptor (beta chain) was sequenced within a study of T-cell reconstitution after alpha-beta-depleted transplantation in children. Researchers prepared the TCRbeta library using unique molecular identifiers, the study reports. TCRdb re-derived calls from the PCR reads in MiXCR, one entry per CDR3 protein. The repertoire has roughly 500,000 distinct CDR3 sequences, about a sixth of them found once; the top ten carry about 3.1%. V was shortened by 1 base and J by 1 base, with 14 bases between the two germline ends. The CDR3 is made up of 17 amino acids. Germline CDR1 and CDR2: LNHNV and YYDKDF (reference sequence).

This clonotype was obtained from a human donor who donated a stem cell graft to a child with acute lymphoblastic leukemia. Specimen: PBMCs from the stem cell graft donor, collected from the stem cell graft. The chain employs TRBV15 and TRBJ2-4, with D perhaps TRBD1 (5 bases). CDR3 sequence reads: CATSRGIDSLAKNIQYF. The CDR3 DNA reads as TGTGCCACCAGCAGAGGGATAGACAGTCTGGCCAAAAACATTCAGTACTTC.